This paragraph reports one T cell receptor beta chain. This sample was included in a study of blood T cell repertoires in COVID-19. Method: immunoSEQ multiplex PCR; TCRdb's copy keeps in-frame clones and lacks some. The table lists roughly 150,000 clones, 87% of them singletons. This TCR was recovered from a human donor in a cohort sampled during active COVID-19. Sequenced: peripheral blood.

In DNA form, the CDR3 reads TGTGCCAGCAGCTTTTTAGGAGGGAGTTCACCCCTCCACTTT. Translated, it gives CASSFLGGSSPLHF. The rearrangement uses TRBV5-4 and TRBJ1-6; unclear D gene. This CDR3 is built from 14 residues. Trimming took off 2 bases at V and 9 bases at J, with 12 bases between the two ends. CDR1 is SGHNT, CDR2 YYREEE, per germline (reference sequence).